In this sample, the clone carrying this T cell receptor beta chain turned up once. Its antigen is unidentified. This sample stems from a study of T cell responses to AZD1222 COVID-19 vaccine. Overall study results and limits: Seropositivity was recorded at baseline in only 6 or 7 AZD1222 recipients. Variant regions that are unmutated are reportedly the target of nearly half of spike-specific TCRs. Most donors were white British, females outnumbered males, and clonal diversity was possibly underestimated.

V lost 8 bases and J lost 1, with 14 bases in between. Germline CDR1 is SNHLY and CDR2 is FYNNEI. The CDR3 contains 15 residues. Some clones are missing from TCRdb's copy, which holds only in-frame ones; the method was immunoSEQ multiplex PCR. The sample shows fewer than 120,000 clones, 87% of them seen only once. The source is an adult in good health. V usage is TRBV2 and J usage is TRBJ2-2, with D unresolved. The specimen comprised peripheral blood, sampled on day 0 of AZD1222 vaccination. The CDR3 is CASSGLRLNTGELFF. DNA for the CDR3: TGTGCCAGCTCGGGCCTCCGTTTGAACACCGGGGAGCTGTTTTTT. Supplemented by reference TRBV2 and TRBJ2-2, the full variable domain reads EPEVTQTPSHQVTQMGQEVILRCVPISNHLYFYWYRQILGQKVEFLVSFYNNEISEKSEIFDDQFSVERPDGSNFTLKIRSTKLEDSAMYFCASSGLRLNTGELFFGEGSRLTVL.